The 5 T cell receptor beta chains reported below all come from one sample, sequenced in a study of neurological immune-mediated disorders. TCRdb analysed the 5' RACE reads with MiXCR anew, one entry per CDR3 protein. The table includes some 46,000 distinct CDR3 sequences, around 4.5% detected once. The sample taken for sequencing was PBMCs. Receptor source: a woman aged 55-69 years with multiple sclerosis.

Regarding this clonotype: One junction end disagrees with the germline gene, perhaps due to a read error. This chain links TRBV15 with TRBJ2-5; possible D gene TRBD1, 5 bases. This CDR3 is 15 amino acids long. Germline CDR1 LNHNV, CDR2 YYDKDF (reference sequence). This CDR3 reads CVTSRVGRVTETQYF. CDR3 nucleotide sequence: TGTGTCACCAGCAGAGTGGGCAGGGTGACGGAGACCCAGTACTTC.

This clonotype was counted many times. This chain links TRBV9 with TRBJ2-3, with TRBD1 matching over 7 bases. Germline V gene sequence: CDR1 SGDLS, CDR2 YYNGEE. V was pared by 4 bases and J by 5 bases, with 10 bases of the junction left unmatched. This CDR3 region has 15 residues. The CDR3 loop reads CASSPRTGEGDTQYF. CDR3 in DNA: TGTGCCAGCAGCCCTAGGACAGGCGAGGGAGATACGCAGTATTTT.

This clonotype was found many times. The J gene is TRBJ2-3, the V gene TRBV6-2 or TRBV6-3, with 9 nucleotides matching TRBD1. The CDR3 covers 15 residues. V lost 6 bases to trimming and J lost 3 bases; unmatched junction nucleotides: 7. The germline V gene encodes CDR1 MNHEY and CDR2 SVGEGT. DNA for the CDR3: TGTGCCAGCAGGAGACAGGGGGAGAGTACAGATACGCAGTATTTT. Its protein product is CASRRQGESTDTQYF.

In its sample, this clonotype was seen many times. The chain couples TRBV20-1 to TRBJ2-1; 7 positions match TRBD2. Germline loops: CDR1 DFQATT, CDR2 SNEGSKA (reference sequence). The CDR3 has 16 amino acids. V lost 0 bases and J lost 3; bases outside the gene matches: 8. In DNA, the CDR3 is TGCAGTGCTAGAGATATCGCTAGCGGTGACTACAATGAGCAGTTCTTC. Translation gives CSARDIASGDYNEQFF.

This clonotype was detected many times. This chain uses TRBV5-4 with TRBJ1-2; D not resolved. The CDR3 spans 12 residues. The germline gives CDR1 SGHNT, CDR2 YYREEE (reference sequence). The V and J ends lost 0 bases and 5 bases respectively, with 5 bases between them. The CDR3 bases are TGTGCCAGCAGCTTGGGACCTTATGGCTACACCTTC. Translating it yields CASSLGPYGYTF.